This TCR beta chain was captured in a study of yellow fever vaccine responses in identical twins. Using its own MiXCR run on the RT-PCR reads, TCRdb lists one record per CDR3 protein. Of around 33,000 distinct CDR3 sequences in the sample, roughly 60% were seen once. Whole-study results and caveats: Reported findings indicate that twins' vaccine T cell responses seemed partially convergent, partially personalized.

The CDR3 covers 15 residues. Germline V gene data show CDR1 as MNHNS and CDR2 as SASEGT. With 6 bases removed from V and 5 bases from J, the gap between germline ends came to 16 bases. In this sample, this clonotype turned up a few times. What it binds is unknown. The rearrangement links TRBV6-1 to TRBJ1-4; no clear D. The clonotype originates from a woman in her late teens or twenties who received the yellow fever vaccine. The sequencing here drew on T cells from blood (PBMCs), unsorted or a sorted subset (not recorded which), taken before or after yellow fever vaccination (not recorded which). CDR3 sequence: CASSPGRVSNEKLFF. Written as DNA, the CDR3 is TGTGCCAGCAGCCCCGGGAGGGTGTCCAATGAAAAACTGTTTTTT.